This T cell receptor beta chain was profiled in a study of beta chain features in type 1 diabetes. The isolated RNA, all of it, was reverse transcribed, so expressed TCRB transcripts were what got sequenced. Generated by immunoSEQ multiplex PCR, the TCRdb table keeps only in-frame clones and is missing some. The sample yields 200,000 to 250,000 clones, 9.6% seen once. This clone was found a few times. The germline gives CDR1 SEHNR, CDR2 FQNEAQ (reference sequence). This CDR3 comprises 14 residues. Trimming took off 5 bases at V and 6 bases at J, with 16 bases between the two ends. V usage is TRBV7-9 and J usage is TRBJ1-1; possibly TRBD1 for D (5 bases). The source of this sequence is a woman younger than 35 in good health. Specimen: naive CD4+ T cells from blood. CDR3 region: CASSVQGGIAEAFF. As DNA, the CDR3 is TGTGCCAGCAGCGTCCAGGGAGGGATCGCTGAAGCTTTCTTT.